Detailed here is one T cell receptor (beta chain). This entry is derived from a study of blood T cell repertoires in COVID-19. Study-level background: Specimens from acute and convalescent COVID-19 originated in the United States, Italy and Spain. PBMCs, B-cell-depleted T cells, or T cells provided the cDNA or gDNA that made up the material.

Per the original data handling: Estimation of nucleated cell counts relied on the amplification of reference gene primers. Clones were read by immunoSEQ multiplex PCR, and TCRdb kept only the in-frame ones, dropping some. The D gene and trimming were derived from the DNA, and the V and J assignments and clone size from that table. The sample has around 150,000 clones; roughly 87% are singletons. This sequence was found in a woman in her sixties or seventies who had recovered from COVID-19. The source material was peripheral blood.

DNA for the CDR3: TGCAGTGCTAGTCCTTATAGAGCCGGGGAGCTGTTTTTT. This translates into CSASPYRAGELFF. The chain carries TRBV20-1 and TRBJ2-2; the D is unclear. Between the trimmed V and J ends, which lost 3 bases and 6 bases, there was a span of 11 bases. This CDR3 has 13 residues. CDR1 and CDR2 (germline): DFQATT, SNEGSKA (reference sequence).